The rows below give T cell receptor beta chains drawn from one sample of a study of early stage breast cancer tumors. Profiling relied on immunoSEQ multiplex PCR, and the TCRdb table lists in-frame clones only, not all of them. The sample lists 51,000 or so clones, roughly 83% occurring once. Sequenced sample: blood. Receptor source: a person aged 45-65 years with breast cancer. The CDR3 runs from the conserved cysteine through the conserved F or W. A D gene is named only where the DNA matches it firmly. The listing skips clone size in some rows; elsewhere it reads once, few, many or a size class.

V gene	CDR3 length	J gene	D gene	clone size	CDR3 DNA	CDR3 protein
TRBV5-1	16	TRBJ2-1	TRBD2	-	TGCGCCAGCAGCTCCCGGGGTAGCGGGAGGTTCGGTGAGCAGTTCTTC	CASSSRGSGRFGEQFF
TRBV18	16	TRBJ1-5	-	once	TGTGCCAGCTCACCAGGGTCAGGAGGGGCCAATCAGCCCCAGCATTTT	CASSPGSGGANQPQHF
TRBV29-1	15	TRBJ2-3	-	-	TGCAGCGTTGAAGTCTGGCAGGAGAGCACAGATACGCAGTATTTT	CSVEVWQESTDTQYF
TRBV6-5	14	TRBJ1-2	TRBD1	-	TGTGCCAGCGGGAGGACAGGGCTTAACTATGGCTACACCTTC	CASGRTGLNYGYTF
TRBV9	14	TRBJ1-3	-	-	TGTGCCAGCAGCGTAGGTTCATTGGAAAACACCATATATTTT	CASSVGSLENTIYF
TRBV7-2	16	TRBJ2-7	-	-	TGTGCCAGCAGCTCCGTTCTTCGCCGGGAGTTCTACGAGCAGTACTTC	CASSSVLRREFYEQYF
TRBV6-5	14	TRBJ1-5	-	-	TGTGCCAGCAGTCCCCACAGGAGCAATCAGCCCCAGCATTTT	CASSPHRSNQPQHF
TRBV4-2	17	TRBJ2-7	-	-	TGTGCCAGCAGCCAAGATTTCCTGAGGGGCTCTACCTACGAGCAGTACTTC	CASSQDFLRGSTYEQYF
TRBV19	16	TRBJ1-5	-	-	TGTGCCAGTAGTATCCCCGTGGCCCGAGGCAATCAGCCCCAGCATTTT	CASSIPVARGNQPQHF
TRBV7-6	15	TRBJ1-2	TRBD1	-	TGTGCCAGCAGCTCCCAACCCCAGGGGGCACGAGGCTACACCTTC	CASSSQPQGARGYTF
TRBV18	14	TRBJ1-2	TRBD1	-	TGTGCCAGCTCAGGAGACAGGGTGTCTTATGGCTACACCTTC	CASSGDRVSYGYTF
TRBV5-8	14	TRBJ1-5	-	-	TGTGCCAGCCTGCGGGGACCAGGGACTCAGCCCCAGCATTTT	CASLRGPGTQPQHF
TRBV5-1	16	TRBJ1-1	-	-	TGCGCCAGCAGCTTGGCCCTCGGGGCGCTTGGCACTGAAGCTTTCTTT	CASSLALGALGTEAFF
TRBV5-1	15	TRBJ2-2	TRBD1	-	TGCGCCAGCAGCACCGGGACAGGGAGGACCGGGGAGCTGTTTTTT	CASSTGTGRTGELFF
TRBV11-3	15	TRBJ2-5	TRBD1	-	TGTGCCAGCAGCTGGGGACAGGGGAAGGGGGAGACCCAGTACTTC	CASSWGQGKGETQYF
TRBV5-6	12	TRBJ2-2	-	-	TGTGCCAGCAGCTTAGACAGCGGGGAGCTGTTTTTT	CASSLDSGELFF